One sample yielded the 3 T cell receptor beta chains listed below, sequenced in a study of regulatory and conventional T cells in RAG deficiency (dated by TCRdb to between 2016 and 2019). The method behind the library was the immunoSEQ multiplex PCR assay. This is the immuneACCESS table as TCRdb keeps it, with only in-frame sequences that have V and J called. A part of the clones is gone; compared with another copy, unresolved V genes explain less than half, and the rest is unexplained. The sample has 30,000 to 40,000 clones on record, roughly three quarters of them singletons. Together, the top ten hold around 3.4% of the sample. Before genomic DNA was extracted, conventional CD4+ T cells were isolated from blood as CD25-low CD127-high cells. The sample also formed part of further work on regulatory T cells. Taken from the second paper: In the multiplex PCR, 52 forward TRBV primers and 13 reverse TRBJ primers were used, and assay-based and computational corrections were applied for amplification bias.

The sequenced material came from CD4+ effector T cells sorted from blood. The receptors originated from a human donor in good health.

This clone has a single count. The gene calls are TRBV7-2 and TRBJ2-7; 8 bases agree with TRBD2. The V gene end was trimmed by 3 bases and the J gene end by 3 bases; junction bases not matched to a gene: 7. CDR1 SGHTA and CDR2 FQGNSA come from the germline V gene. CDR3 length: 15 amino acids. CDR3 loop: CASSLQAGDLYEQYF. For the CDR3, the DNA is TGTGCCAGCAGCTTGCAAGCGGGGGACCTCTACGAGCAGTACTTC. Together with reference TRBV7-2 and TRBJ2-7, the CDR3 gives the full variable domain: GAGVSQSPSNKVTEKGKDVELRCDPISGHTALYWYRQSLGQGLEFLIYFQGNSAPDKSGLPSDRFSAERTGGSVSTLTIQRTQQEDSAVYLCASSLQAGDLYEQYFGPGTRLTVT.

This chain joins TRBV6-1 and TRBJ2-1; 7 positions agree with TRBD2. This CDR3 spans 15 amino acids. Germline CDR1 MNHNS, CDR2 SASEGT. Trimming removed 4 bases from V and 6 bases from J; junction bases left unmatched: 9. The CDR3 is CASSGSGIHANEQFF. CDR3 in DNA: TGTGCCAGCAGTGGGAGCGGGATCCATGCCAATGAGCAGTTCTTC.

CDR3 protein: CATEGREDEQYF. As DNA, the CDR3 is TGTGCCACAGAAGGCAGGGAAGACGAGCAGTACTTC. This sequence joins TRBV15 and TRBJ2-7; D perhaps matches TRBD1 (5 bases). V lost 9 bases and J lost 5, with 14 bases in between. This CDR3 is 12 amino acids long. The germline V gene encodes CDR1 LNHNV and CDR2 YYDKDF (reference sequence).